This passage covers 10 T cell receptor beta chains from one sample sequenced in a study of T cell repertoires in ileal Crohn's disease. Regarding time point: inflamed ileum from the surgical specimen. Sequenced by immunoSEQ multiplex PCR; TCRdb stores in-frame clones only, minus some. Here the sample spans about 4,200 clones, approximately 76% being singletons. The sequenced sample consisted of ileal tissue. The source of these receptors is an adult with Crohn's disease.

This clone showed up just once. This chain links TRBV5-1 with TRBJ2-5, with TRBD1 identical over 7 bases. Losses at the gene ends were 6 bases for V and 2 bases for J; bases not matched to a gene: 13. The CDR3 is 16 amino acids. CDR1 and CDR2 from the germline V gene are SGHRS and YFSETQ. The CDR3 sequence: CASMLQGMGRQETQYF. In DNA, the CDR3 is TGCGCCAGCATGCTACAGGGGATGGGTCGACAAGAGACCCAGTACTTC.

The V gene is TRBV7-2, the J gene TRBJ1-5; D possibly corresponds to TRBD1 (5 bases). CDR1 SGHTA and CDR2 FQGNSA come from the germline V gene. The CDR3 covers 15 residues. V shed 6 bases and J shed 6 bases, with 18 bases lying between them. Written as DNA, the CDR3 is TGTGCCAGCAGTTGGAGCAGAATGGGGCTTCAGCCCCAGCATTTT. Protein product: CASSWSRMGLQPQHF.

The rearrangement joins TRBV5-1 to TRBJ1-1, with D maybe TRBD1 (5 bases). Germline V gene data show CDR1 as SGHRS and CDR2 as YFSETQ. CDR3 length: 14 residues. The V end lost 0 bases, the J end lost 8 bases, and 14 bases lay between the germline ends. The CDR3 bases are TGCGCCAGCAGCTTGGCCAATGCGGGGGGAGAAGCTTTCTTT. Amino acids: CASSLANAGGEAFF.

This clone was seen a few times. CDR3 region: CASSQLLNTEAFF. The CDR3 bases are TGTGCCAGCAGCCAACTCCTGAACACTGAAGCTTTCTTT. The chain joins TRBV14 to TRBJ1-1; D not certain. Germline loops: CDR1 SGHDN, CDR2 FVKESK. Trimming pared 2 bases from V and 0 bases from J, leaving 4 bases between. The CDR3 totals 13 residues.

The chain carries TRBV2 and TRBJ2-7; D unresolved. Trimming took 9 bases from V and 4 from J, leaving 7 bases between them. This CDR3 comprises 10 residues. The germline V gene encodes CDR1 SNHLY and CDR2 FYNNEI. CDR3 residues: CASGIYEQYF. CDR3 bases: TGTGCCAGTGGAATATACGAGCAGTACTTC. The complete variable domain, with remaining parts taken from reference TRBV2 and TRBJ2-7, reads EPEVTQTPSHQVTQMGQEVILRCVPISNHLYFYWYRQILGQKVEFLVSFYNNEISEKSEIFDDQFSVERPDGSNFTLKIRSTKLEDSAMYFCASGIYEQYFGPGTRLTVT.

The chain employs TRBV2 and TRBJ2-6, with 9 bases lining up with TRBD1. Trimming took 4 bases from V and 4 from J; bases not matched to a gene: 5. Germline values: CDR1 SNHLY, CDR2 FYNNEI. The CDR3 has 16 residues. CDR3 loop: CASSAGQGAGANVLTF. CDR3 in DNA: TGTGCCAGCAGTGCGGGACAGGGAGCCGGGGCCAACGTCCTGACTTTC.

As to this clone: An end of the junction differs from the germline gene, which may be a read error. This chain joins TRBV4-3 and TRBJ2-7; D may be TRBD2 (6 bases). Germline loops: CDR1 LGHNA, CDR2 YSLEER. The CDR3 has 16 residues. This chain's CDR3 is CASSQIGLACSYKQYF. The DNA of the CDR3 is TGCGCCAGCAGCCAGATTGGGCTAGCGTGCTCCTACAAGCAGTACTTC.

The rearrangement joins TRBV6-1 to TRBJ2-3, with D unresolved. The V gene lost 7 bases and the J gene lost 2 bases, with 13 bases spanning the gap. This CDR3 is 14 amino acids long. CDR1 and CDR2 from the germline V gene are MNHNS and SASEGT. The CDR3 loop reads CASKETYPTDTQYF. CDR3 sequence (DNA): TGTGCCAGCAAAGAGACCTATCCCACAGATACGCAGTATTTT.

The chain combines TRBV9 with TRBJ1-1; TRBD1 agrees at 9 bases. This CDR3 has 17 amino acids. V lost 4 bases, J lost 6 bases, and 16 bases stayed unmatched. Germline assignment: CDR1 SGDLS and CDR2 YYNGEE. The CDR3 coding sequence is TGTGCCAGCAGCCCCCCGGGACAGGGAACGCTTGGGGCTGAAGCTTTCTTT. Its translation is CASSPPGQGTLGAEAFF. Together with reference TRBV9 and TRBJ1-1, the CDR3 gives the full variable domain: DSGVTQTPKHLITATGQRVTLRCSPRSGDLSVYWYQQSLDQGLQFLIQYYNGEERAKGNILERFSAQQFPDLHSELNLSSLELGDSALYFCASSPPGQGTLGAEAFFGQGTRLTVV.

The V gene is TRBV19, the J gene TRBJ2-4, with D tentatively TRBD1 (7 bases). The CDR3 runs 19 residues. Trimming shortened V by 3 bases and J by 9 bases, and 30 bases separated the two germline ends. CDR1 is LNHDA and CDR2 is SQIVND in the germline V gene (reference sequence). CDR3 DNA sequence: TGTGCCAGTAGTATGGAGGCTGGAGGGGGCGCGTCCCCGTTAGCCATTCAGTACTTC. Residues: CASSMEAGGGASPLAIQYF.